This TCR beta chain derives from a study of radiation and T cells in renal cell carcinoma. TCRdb's table, derived via immunoSEQ multiplex PCR, lists solely in-frame clones and lacks some. The table lists nearly 20,000 clones, around two thirds of them singletons. Treatment indicated: 15 Gy SBRT to primary tumor, nephrectomy 4 weeks later. This clone is medium-sized (0.01 to 0.1%) by share. This sequence originates from a woman in her 70s with renal cell carcinoma. The specimen was tumor tissue, collected from a patient whose treatment included radiotherapy and nephrectomy.

CDR3 in DNA: TGCGCCAGCAGCTTGGATGGTACAGGAGTTAGGGGCTACACCTTC. It specifies CASSLDGTGVRGYTF. This chain uses TRBV5-1 with TRBJ1-2, with D perhaps TRBD1 (5 bases). CDR1 and CDR2 (germline): SGHRS, YFSETQ. The CDR3 extends over 15 amino acids. Trimming took 0 bases from V and 8 from J, leaving 17 bases between them.